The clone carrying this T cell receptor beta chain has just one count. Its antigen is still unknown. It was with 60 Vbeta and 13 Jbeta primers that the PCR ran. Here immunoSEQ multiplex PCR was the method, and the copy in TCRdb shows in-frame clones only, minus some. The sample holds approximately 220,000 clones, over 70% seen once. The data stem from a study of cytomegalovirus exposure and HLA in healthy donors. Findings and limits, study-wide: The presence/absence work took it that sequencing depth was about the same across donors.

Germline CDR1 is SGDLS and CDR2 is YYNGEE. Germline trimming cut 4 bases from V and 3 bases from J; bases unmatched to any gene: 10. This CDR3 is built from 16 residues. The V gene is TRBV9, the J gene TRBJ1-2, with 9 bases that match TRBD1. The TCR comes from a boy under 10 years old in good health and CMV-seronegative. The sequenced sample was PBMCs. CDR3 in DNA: TGTGCCAGCAGCATACGGGACAGGGACTTTTACTATGGCTACACCTTC. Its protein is CASSIRDRDFYYGYTF. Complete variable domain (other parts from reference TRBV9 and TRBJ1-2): DSGVTQTPKHLITATGQRVTLRCSPRSGDLSVYWYQQSLDQGLQFLIQYYNGEERAKGNILERFSAQQFPDLHSELNLSSLELGDSALYFCASSIRDRDFYYGYTFGSGTRLTVV.